This T cell receptor (beta chain) was observed in a study of shared clonotypes between healthy human individuals. In the study overall: With ages of 18 to 49, the donors were a couple of women and a few men. General study results and limits: Only blood samples were collected, and tissue repertoires likely differ.

PCR replicates from unsorted PBMC used 300 ng DNA, and this amount was around 28,000 T cell genomes. Method: immunoSEQ multiplex PCR; TCRdb's copy keeps in-frame clones and lacks some. Of fewer than 700,000 clones in the sample, around 81% were seen once. Healthy HIV-negative adults with no recent acute infections or vaccinations were recruited as donors. This clone was picked up one time. Antigen unknown. Sequencing was carried out using PBMCs. This sequence was found in a woman aged 40 to 55 in good health. Some clones in this sample may be carry-over from other donors' samples.

The CDR3 loop is CASSPYWNYGYTF. The CDR3 region has the DNA TGCGCCAGCAGCCCGTATTGGAACTATGGCTACACCTTC. This chain joins TRBV4-1 and TRBJ1-2; D not certain. This CDR3 is 13 amino acids long. Looked up from germline, CDR1 is MGHRA and CDR2 is YSYEKL. V was clipped by 4 bases and J by 2 bases, with 8 bases between them.